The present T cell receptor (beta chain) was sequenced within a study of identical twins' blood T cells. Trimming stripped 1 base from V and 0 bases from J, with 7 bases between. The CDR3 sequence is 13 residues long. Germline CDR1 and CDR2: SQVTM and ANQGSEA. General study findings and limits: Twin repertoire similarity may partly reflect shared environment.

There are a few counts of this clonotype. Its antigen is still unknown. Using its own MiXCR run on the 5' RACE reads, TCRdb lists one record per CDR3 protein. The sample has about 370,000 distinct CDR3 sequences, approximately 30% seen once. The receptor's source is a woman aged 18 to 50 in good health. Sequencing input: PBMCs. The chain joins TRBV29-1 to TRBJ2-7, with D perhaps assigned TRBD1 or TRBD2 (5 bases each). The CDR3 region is CSVEGGTSYEQYF. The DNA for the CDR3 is TGCAGCGTTGAAGGAGGGACCTCCTACGAGCAGTACTTC.